This T cell receptor beta chain stems from a study of blood T cell repertoires in COVID-19. Study in general: Acute-phase and convalescent COVID-19 samples originated in the United States, Italy and Spain.

Profiled with immunoSEQ multiplex PCR; TCRdb holds only in-frame clones, not every one. The data show 140,000 to 150,000 clones, 80% seen once. The sequence was collected from a man in his sixties with active or convalescent COVID-19. Source material: peripheral blood.

The CDR3 DNA sequence: TGTGCCAGCGGGACTGACTCTAGCACAGATACGCAGTATTTT. Translation gives CASGTDSSTDTQYF. The V and J genes are TRBV19 and TRBJ2-3; D is perhaps TRBD2 (6 bases). The V gene lost 9 bases and the J gene lost 0 bases, with 13 bases spanning the gap. Germline CDR1 reads LNHDA; CDR2 reads SQIVND (reference sequence). The CDR3 sequence is 14 residues long. The complete variable domain, with remaining parts taken from reference TRBV19 and TRBJ2-3, reads DGGITQSPKYLFRKEGQNVTLSCEQNLNHDAMYWYRQDPGQGLRLIYYSQIVNDFQKGDIAEGYSVSREKKESFPLTVTSAQKNPTAFYLCASGTDSSTDTQYFGPGTRLTVL.